This is a list of T cell receptor beta chains from one sample in a study of PD-1 blockade in classical Hodgkin lymphoma. TCRdb's table, derived via immunoSEQ multiplex PCR, lists solely in-frame clones and lacks some. The sample lists 100,000 to 130,000 clones, approximately 90% occurring once. The source was peripheral blood mononuclear cells (PBMCs), collected before the second cycle of nivolumab. All receptors derive from a human donor with classical Hodgkin lymphoma. Both conserved end residues are part of each CDR3. D genes are given only for firm matches. For some rows the clone size is stated as once, few or many, or as a class when expanded; others skip it.

v_gene	d_gene	len	j_gene	abundance	CDR3nt	CDR3aa
TRBV19	-	12	TRBJ1-2	few	TGTGCCAGCTCAGAGGTTCTAGTTGGCTACACCTTC	CASSEVLVGYTF
TRBV6-4	TRBD1	13	TRBJ1-2	-	TGTGCCAGCAGTGTAAGGACAGGGGGCGGCTACACCTTC	CASSVRTGGGYTF
TRBV19	-	15	TRBJ1-5	-	TGTGCCAGTACCTTATACCGCCAGGTCGGTCAGCCCCAGCATTTT	CASTLYRQVGQPQHF
TRBV5-1	TRBD1	19	TRBJ2-1	-	TGCGCCAGCAGCTTCCCGATGGGACAGAAAACGAGCTCCTACAATGAGCAGTTCTTC	CASSFPMGQKTSSYNEQFF
TRBV11-2	TRBD1	13	TRBJ2-1	-	TGTGCCAGCCGGGACAGCTCCTACAATGAGCAGTTCTTC	CASRDSSYNEQFF
TRBV29-1	-	12	TRBJ1-2	-	TGCAGCGTTAGTAGGGCCGGCTATGGCTACACCTTC	CSVSRAGYGYTF
TRBV27	-	14	TRBJ1-2	-	TGTGCCAGCAGTTTGGAGGGAGAAGGCTATGGCTACACCTTC	CASSLEGEGYGYTF
TRBV7-2	-	15	TRBJ1-4	-	TGTGCCAGCAGCCTAGACAGATCTCGGGGTGAAAAACTGTTTTTT	CASSLDRSRGEKLFF
TRBV7-2	-	13	TRBJ1-5	-	TGTGCCAGCAGCTTAGAACAGGGTACGCCCCAGCATTTT	CASSLEQGTPQHF
TRBV7-9	-	14	TRBJ2-5	-	TGTGCCAGCCGTAAGGGTGAAGGTAGTGCGACCCAGTACTTC	CASRKGEGSATQYF
TRBV28	TRBD1	13	TRBJ1-1	few	TGTGCCAGCAGCCAGGACAGGGGCCGGGGAGCTTTCTTT	CASSQDRGRGAFF
TRBV7-9	-	13	TRBJ1-1	-	TGTGCCAGCAGCCTCGCACCGAACACTGAAGCTTTCTTT	CASSLAPNTEAFF
TRBV6-1	-	14	TRBJ1-1	-	TGTGCCAGCAGATCTATCGTTGGCAACACTGAAGCTTTCTTT	CASRSIVGNTEAFF
TRBV5-5	-	14	TRBJ2-7	-	TGTGCCAGCAGCCGTACGGACATTTCCTACGAGCAGTACTTC	CASSRTDISYEQYF
TRBV7-9	-	15	TRBJ2-7	-	TGTGCCAGCAGCTATAGCGGGGACAGGAGCTACGAGCAGTACTTC	CASSYSGDRSYEQYF
TRBV10-3	-	13	TRBJ2-7	-	TGTGCCATCAGTCCTGGACAGCACCTAGGGCAGTACTTC	CAISPGQHLGQYF
TRBV21-1	-	16	TRBJ2-2	-	TGTGCCACGAAACCGGGACAGGGGTCGAACACCGGGGAGCTGTTTTTT	CATKPGQGSNTGELFF
TRBV2	TRBD1	14	TRBJ1-4	-	TGTGCCAGCAGGAAGACAGGGAATCAGGAAAAACTGTTTTTT	CASRKTGNQEKLFF
TRBV19	TRBD1	14	TRBJ1-1	medium-sized	TGTGCCAGTAGTTTATATCAGGGGGCTCCGGTTGGTTTCTTT	CASSLYQGAPVGFF
TRBV6-5	TRBD1	14	TRBJ1-4	-	TGTGCCACCTCCGACAGGGGATTATATGAAAAACTGTTTTTT	CATSDRGLYEKLFF
TRBV7-2	-	13	TRBJ2-4	-	TGTGCCAGCAGCTCCCAGGGGGGGAACATTCAGTACTTC	CASSSQGGNIQYF
TRBV28	-	13	TRBJ2-1	-	TGTGCCAGCAGTTTAGGTTCGGGGACGGAGCAGTTCTTC	CASSLGSGTEQFF
TRBV10-3	-	14	TRBJ2-3	-	TGTGCCATCACTATGCGACGCAACACAGATACGCAGTATTTT	CAITMRRNTDTQYF
TRBV7-2	TRBD2	15	TRBJ2-2	-	TGTGCCAGCAGCCAGGGACTAGCGGGCACCGGGGAGCTGTTTTTT	CASSQGLAGTGELFF
TRBV7-2	-	15	TRBJ1-5	-	TGTGCCAGCAGCCTGGTAACCAGGGGTAATCAGCCCCAGCATTTT	CASSLVTRGNQPQHF
TRBV19	TRBD2	15	TRBJ2-3	-	TGTGCCAGTAGTATCCTAGCGGGAGGAACAGATACGCAGTATTTT	CASSILAGGTDTQYF
TRBV7-6	-	15	TRBJ2-3	-	TGTGCCAGCAGCTCCAGACCCGAGGGCACAGATACGCAGTATTTT	CASSSRPEGTDTQYF
TRBV15	TRBD1	15	TRBJ2-2	-	TGTGCCACCAGCCGAATGGACAGGGAGTCCGGGGAGCTGTTTTTT	CATSRMDRESGELFF
TRBV5-5	TRBD1	16	TRBJ1-1	-	TGTGCCAGCAGCGCAAGCCTCCGGGACAGTCACACTGAAGCTTTCTTT	CASSASLRDSHTEAFF
TRBV4-2	-	15	TRBJ2-3	-	TGTGCCAGCAGCCAAGAGGGCCCCTTCACAGATACGCAGTATTTT	CASSQEGPFTDTQYF
TRBV7-2	-	16	TRBJ2-1	-	TGTGCCAGCAGCCCCGGGGGCGGGTATACCTACAATGAGCAGTTCTTC	CASSPGGGYTYNEQFF
TRBV29-1	-	13	TRBJ1-2	-	TGCAGCGTTGGGGCCCGTGCTAACTATGGCTACACCTTC	CSVGARANYGYTF
TRBV19	TRBD1	16	TRBJ1-1	-	TGTGCCAGTAGTATAGCGACAGGGGCCAGGAACACTGAAGCTTTCTTT	CASSIATGARNTEAFF
TRBV9	TRBD2	16	TRBJ2-3	-	TGTGCCAGCAGCGTAGTTGAGCGGGAGTACAAAGATACGCAGTATTTT	CASSVVEREYKDTQYF
TRBV28	-	11	TRBJ2-7	-	TGTGCCAGCAGTTTATACGAGGAGCAGTACTTC	CASSLYEEQYF
TRBV4-3	-	17	TRBJ2-2	-	TGCGCCAGCAGCGAAAGTTGGGCAGGGATGAACACCGGGGAGCTGTTTTTT	CASSESWAGMNTGELFF
TRBV19	TRBD1	15	TRBJ1-1	-	TGTGCCAGTAGTATTCTCCCGACAGGGTACGCTGAAGCTTTCTTT	CASSILPTGYAEAFF
TRBV4-3	TRBD1	16	TRBJ2-7	-	TGCGCCAGCAGCCGATCTACGGGACAGGGGGCTTACGAGCAGTACTTC	CASSRSTGQGAYEQYF
TRBV2	TRBD2	14	TRBJ2-5	once	TGTGCCAGCACCCGAGCGGGGTACCGGGAGACCCAGTACTTC	CASTRAGYRETQYF
TRBV19	TRBD2	15	TRBJ2-2	-	TGTGCCAGTAGTATACCCCAGCGGGGGACCGGGGAGCTGTTTTTT	CASSIPQRGTGELFF
TRBV5-1	-	17	TRBJ1-3	-	TGCGCCAGCAGCTTGGTTCCCCCCAGCATCTCTGGAAACACCATATATTTT	CASSLVPPSISGNTIYF
TRBV4-1	TRBD2	19	TRBJ2-3	-	TGCGCCAGCAGCCCCGGACGGGGGCCCGTAGCGGGAGAAACAGATACGCAGTATTTT	CASSPGRGPVAGETDTQYF
TRBV28	TRBD1	17	TRBJ1-5	-	TGTGCCAGCAGCATTACAGGGGGAACGTATAGCAATCAGCCCCAGCATTTT	CASSITGGTYSNQPQHF
TRBV5-1	-	16	TRBJ1-2	-	TGCGCCAGCAGCTTGGTACGACAGCCAAACTACTATGGCTACACCTTC	CASSLVRQPNYYGYTF
TRBV5-1	-	12	TRBJ2-7	-	TGCGCCAGCAGCTTGGATGGGCACGAGCAGTACTTC	CASSLDGHEQYF
TRBV25-1	TRBD1	15	TRBJ1-2	-	TGTGCCAGCAGTGAACACTCGGACAGGGGGCGAGGCTACACCTTC	CASSEHSDRGRGYTF
TRBV4-2	-	15	TRBJ1-1	-	TGTGCCAGCAGCCCGGCAGACAGCATGAACACTGAAGCTTTCTTT	CASSPADSMNTEAFF
TRBV2	TRBD1	13	TRBJ2-7	-	TGTGCCAGCAGAGGGACAGGCGTTTACGAGCAGTACTTC	CASRGTGVYEQYF
TRBV5-6	TRBD2	14	TRBJ2-7	-	TGTGCCAGCAGCTTTCTGGCGGGAGTCAACGAGCAGTACTTC	CASSFLAGVNEQYF
TRBV30	-	13	TRBJ1-1	-	TGTGCCTCCGACAAGGAACTGAACACTGAAGCTTTCTTT	CASDKELNTEAFF